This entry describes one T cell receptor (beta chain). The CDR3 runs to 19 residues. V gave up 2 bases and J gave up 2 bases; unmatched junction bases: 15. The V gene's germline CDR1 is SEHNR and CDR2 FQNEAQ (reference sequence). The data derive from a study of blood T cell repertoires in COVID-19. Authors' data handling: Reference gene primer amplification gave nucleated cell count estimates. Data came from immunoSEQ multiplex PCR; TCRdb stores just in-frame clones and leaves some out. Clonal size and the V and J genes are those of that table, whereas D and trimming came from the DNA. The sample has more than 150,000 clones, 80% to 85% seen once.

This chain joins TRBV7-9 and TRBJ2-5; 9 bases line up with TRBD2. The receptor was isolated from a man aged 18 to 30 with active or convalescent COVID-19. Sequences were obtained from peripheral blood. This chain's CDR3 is CASSLYREPGTSRQETQYF. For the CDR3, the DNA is TGTGCCAGCAGCTTATACAGGGAACCCGGGACTAGCCGACAAGAGACCCAGTACTTC.